This is a list of T cell receptor beta chains from one sample in a study of blood T cell repertoires in COVID-19. TCRdb's table, derived via immunoSEQ multiplex PCR, lists solely in-frame clones and lacks some. Among some 230,000 clones listed, roughly 79% were seen once. The material sequenced was PBMCs or T cells enriched from blood (not recorded which). The source is a man between 35 and 55 years old who had recovered from COVID-19. The CDR3 runs from the conserved cysteine through the conserved F or W. D genes are given only for firm matches. Size is omitted from some rows. Given values are once, few, many or a class for expanded clones.

clone size	J gene	V gene	D gene	CDR3 DNA	CDR3 protein
.	TRBJ2-6	TRBV29-1	.	TGCAGCGTTGCCGGGTCCTCAAGCTCTGGGGCCAACGTCCTGACTTTC	CSVAGSSSSGANVLTF
.	TRBJ1-4	TRBV30	.	TGTGCCTGGAGAATACAAGGGGATGAAAAACTGTTTTTT	CAWRIQGDEKLFF
.	TRBJ1-1	TRBV15	.	TGTGCCACCAGCAGAGAGGCGAGGCACACTGAAGCTTTCTTT	CATSREARHTEAFF
.	TRBJ1-5	TRBV2	.	TGTGCCAGCAGTGGGGGTAGGGGTGGCAATCAGCCCCAGCATTTT	CASSGGRGGNQPQHF
few	TRBJ2-7	TRBV18	TRBD2	TGTGCCAGCTCACCAAGGGAGGGCGAGCAGTACTTC	CASSPREGEQYF
.	TRBJ1-5	TRBV28	.	TGTGCCAGCAGTTTAATCGGGGGGGGAGGGCAGCCCCAGCATTTT	CASSLIGGGGQPQHF
.	TRBJ1-1	TRBV14	.	TGTGCCAGCAGCCCCCTGAAGGCGGGCGTCGGGGGAGCTTTCTTT	CASSPLKAGVGGAFF
.	TRBJ2-2	TRBV5-1	TRBD1	TGCGCCAGCAGCGAGGGGACAGCGAACACCGGGGAGCTGTTTTTT	CASSEGTANTGELFF
.	TRBJ2-7	TRBV7-2	TRBD2	TGTGCCAGCAGCCCAACTCGCGGGGGGTCCTACGAGCAGTACTTC	CASSPTRGGSYEQYF
.	TRBJ1-2	TRBV3-1/TRBV3-2	.	TGTGCCAGCAGCCCTCCTTTCGGCGGATATGGCTACACCTTC	CASSPPFGGYGYTF
.	TRBJ2-1	TRBV29-1	TRBD2	TGCAGCGGCGGGGGACTAGCGGGAGTCCATGAGCAGTTCTTC	CSGGGLAGVHEQFF
.	TRBJ1-1	TRBV30	TRBD1	TGTGCCTGGGACAAGACAGGGGCGGTCACTGAAGCTTTCTTT	CAWDKTGAVTEAFF
.	TRBJ2-5	TRBV6-2/TRBV6-3	.	TGTGCCAGCAGTTACTACAGGGAGGAGACCCAGTACTTC	CASSYYREETQYF
.	TRBJ1-6	TRBV20-1	.	TGCAGTGCTAGTATCCAGAAGACACCCCTCCACTTT	CSASIQKTPLHF
.	TRBJ2-3	TRBV2	.	TGTGCCAGCAGTGCTTCACAGGGAGGCACAGATACGCAGTATTTT	CASSASQGGTDTQYF
.	TRBJ2-1	TRBV7-3	.	TGTGCCAGCAGCTTAATGGGCCCGGATTCCTACAATGAGCAGTTCTTC	CASSLMGPDSYNEQFF
few	TRBJ1-2	TRBV7-2	.	TGTGCCAGCAGCTTAGGACATCGGGGGGGCTATGGCTACACCTTC	CASSLGHRGGYGYTF
.	TRBJ1-3	TRBV2	TRBD1	TGTGCCAGCAGTGACAACAGGGGGCTTGGAAACACCATATATTTT	CASSDNRGLGNTIYF
.	TRBJ2-2	TRBV27	TRBD2	TGTGCCAGCAGTTCCTCGGGACTAGCGGGAGAGAGTGCCGGGGAGCTGTTTTTT	CASSSSGLAGESAGELFF
.	TRBJ2-5	TRBV7-6	TRBD1	TGTGCCAGCAGCTTAAGCGGGACAGGGGCAGAGACCCAGTACTTC	CASSLSGTGAETQYF
.	TRBJ1-5	TRBV2	.	TGTGCCAGTACCGCCGGAACTAGCGGCAATCAGCCCCAGCATTTT	CASTAGTSGNQPQHF
.	TRBJ1-1	TRBV6-5	TRBD1	TGTGCCAGCAGCGCCGGGACAGCGAACACTGAAGCTTTCTTT	CASSAGTANTEAFF
few	TRBJ1-3	TRBV20-1	.	TGCAGTGGCCTGGCCCGAAACACCATATATTTT	CSGLARNTIYF
.	TRBJ1-6	TRBV30	.	TGTGCCTGGAGTGTATCGGACAGACAGAATTCACCCCTCCACTTT	CAWSVSDRQNSPLHF
.	TRBJ2-3	TRBV5-1	.	TGCGCCAGCAGCTTGAACGGTTACTTCCTTGATACGCAGTATTTT	CASSLNGYFLDTQYF
.	TRBJ2-7	TRBV5-1	.	TGCGCCAGCAGCTTGGCTGTCCGGCAAGGGGTCGTATACTTC	CASSLAVRQGVVYF
.	TRBJ2-7	TRBV6-1	.	TGTGCCAGCAGTGAAAATAACTACGAGCAGTACTTC	CASSENNYEQYF
.	TRBJ1-1	TRBV7-6	.	TGTGCCAGCAGCTCCTCCGGGTCTTCCGGCGCTGAAGCTTTCTTT	CASSSSGSSGAEAFF
.	TRBJ1-5	TRBV6-5	TRBD1	TGTGCCACCGGGACAGGAGGAAATCAGCCCCAGCATTTT	CATGTGGNQPQHF
.	TRBJ2-3	TRBV5-5	TRBD1	TGTGCCAGCAGCCTGACAGGGCCCGATACGCAGTATTTT	CASSLTGPDTQYF
.	TRBJ1-3	TRBV7-2	.	TGTGCCAGCAGCCAGCAGGGAATCGGAAACACCATATATTTT	CASSQQGIGNTIYF
.	TRBJ1-6	TRBV9	TRBD1	TGTGCCAGCAGCCAGACAGGGCAGAATTCACCCCTCCACTTT	CASSQTGQNSPLHF
.	TRBJ2-5	TRBV7-6	TRBD2	TGTGCCAGCAGCTTATCGCGACTAGCGGGGTTTAGGGAGACCCAGTACTTC	CASSLSRLAGFRETQYF
once	TRBJ1-4	TRBV19	.	TGTGCCAGATTAAAGGGGGGGCCGTTAATGGTTAGTGAAAAACTGTTTTTT	CARLKGGPLMVSEKLFF
.	TRBJ2-2	TRBV4-1	.	TGCGCCAGCAGCCAAGGAATACAACAGACCGGGGAGCTGTTTTTT	CASSQGIQQTGELFF
.	TRBJ1-5	TRBV6-2/TRBV6-3	.	TGTGCCAGCAGCCGCCGGACAGCCCTCCTCGGGCCCCAGCATTTT	CASSRRTALLGPQHF